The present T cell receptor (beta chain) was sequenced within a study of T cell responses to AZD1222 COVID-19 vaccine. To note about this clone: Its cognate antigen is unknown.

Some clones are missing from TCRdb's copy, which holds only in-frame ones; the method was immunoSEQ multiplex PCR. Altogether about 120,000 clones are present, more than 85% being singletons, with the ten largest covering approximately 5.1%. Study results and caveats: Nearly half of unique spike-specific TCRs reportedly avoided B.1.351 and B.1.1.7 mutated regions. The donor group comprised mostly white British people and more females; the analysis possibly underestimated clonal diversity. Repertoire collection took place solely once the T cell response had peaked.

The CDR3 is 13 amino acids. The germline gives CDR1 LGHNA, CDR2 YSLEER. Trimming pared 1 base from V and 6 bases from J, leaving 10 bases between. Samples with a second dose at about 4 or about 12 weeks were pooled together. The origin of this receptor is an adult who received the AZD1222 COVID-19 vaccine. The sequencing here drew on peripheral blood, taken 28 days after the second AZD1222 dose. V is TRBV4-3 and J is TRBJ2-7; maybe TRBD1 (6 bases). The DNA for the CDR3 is TGCGCCAGCAGCCAAGTTGTCAGGGGCGAGCAGTACTTC. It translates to CASSQVVRGEQYF.